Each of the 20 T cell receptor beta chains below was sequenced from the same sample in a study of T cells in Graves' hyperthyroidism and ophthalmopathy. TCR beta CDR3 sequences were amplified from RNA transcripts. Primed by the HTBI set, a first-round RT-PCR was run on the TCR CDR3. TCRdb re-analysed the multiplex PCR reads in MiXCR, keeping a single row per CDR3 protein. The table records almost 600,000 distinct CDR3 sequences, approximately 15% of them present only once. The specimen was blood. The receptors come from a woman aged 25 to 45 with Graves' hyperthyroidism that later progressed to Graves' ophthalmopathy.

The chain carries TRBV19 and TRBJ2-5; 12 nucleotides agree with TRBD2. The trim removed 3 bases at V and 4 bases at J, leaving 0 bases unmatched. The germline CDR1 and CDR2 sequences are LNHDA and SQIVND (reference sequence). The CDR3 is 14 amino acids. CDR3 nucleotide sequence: TGTGCCAGTAGTATGGGACTAGCGGGAGAGACCCAGTACTTC. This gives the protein CASSMGLAGETQYF.

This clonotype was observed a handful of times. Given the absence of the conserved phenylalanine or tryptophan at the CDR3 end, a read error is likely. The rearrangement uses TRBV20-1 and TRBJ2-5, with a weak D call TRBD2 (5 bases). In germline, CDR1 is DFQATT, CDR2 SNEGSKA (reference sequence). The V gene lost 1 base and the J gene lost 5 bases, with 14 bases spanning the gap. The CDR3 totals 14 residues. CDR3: CSARGRSGGETQYL. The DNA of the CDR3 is TGCAGTGCTAGAGGGAGATCGGGCGGGGAGACCCAGTACCTC.

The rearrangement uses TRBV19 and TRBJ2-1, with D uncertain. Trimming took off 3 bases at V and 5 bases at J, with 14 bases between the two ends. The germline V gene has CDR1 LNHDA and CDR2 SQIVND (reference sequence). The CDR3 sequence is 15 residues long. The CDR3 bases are TGTGCCAGTAGTATCACGGGCCAGGATAACAATGAGCAGTTCTTC. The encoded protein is CASSITGQDNNEQFF.

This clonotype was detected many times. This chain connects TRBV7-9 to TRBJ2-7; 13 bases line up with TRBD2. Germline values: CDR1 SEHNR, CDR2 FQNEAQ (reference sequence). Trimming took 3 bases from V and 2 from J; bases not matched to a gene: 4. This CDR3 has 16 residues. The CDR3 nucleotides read TGTGCCAGCAGCTTTGCCGGACTAGCGGGAGCCTACGAGCAGTACTTC. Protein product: CASSFAGLAGAYEQYF.

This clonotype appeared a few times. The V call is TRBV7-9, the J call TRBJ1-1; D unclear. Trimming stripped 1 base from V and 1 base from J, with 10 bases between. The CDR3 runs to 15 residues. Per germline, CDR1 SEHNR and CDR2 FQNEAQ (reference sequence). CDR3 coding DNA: TGTGCCAGCAGCTTAGAGTCCAGTTCGAACACTGAAGCTTTCTTT. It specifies CASSLESSSNTEAFF.

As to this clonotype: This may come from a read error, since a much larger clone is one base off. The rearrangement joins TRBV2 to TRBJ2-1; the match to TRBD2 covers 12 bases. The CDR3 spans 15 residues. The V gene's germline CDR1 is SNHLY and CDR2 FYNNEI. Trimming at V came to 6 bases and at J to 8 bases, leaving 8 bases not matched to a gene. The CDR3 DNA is TGTGCCAGCAGGAGGGAGACTAGCGGGAGAGATGAGCAGTTCTTC. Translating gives CASRRETSGRDEQFF.

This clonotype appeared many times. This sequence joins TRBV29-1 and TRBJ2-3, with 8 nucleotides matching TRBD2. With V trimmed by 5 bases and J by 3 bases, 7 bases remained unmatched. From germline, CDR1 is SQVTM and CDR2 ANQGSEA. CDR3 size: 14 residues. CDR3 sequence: CSVPSGSGTDTQYF. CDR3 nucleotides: TGCAGCGTTCCCAGCGGGAGTGGAACAGATACGCAGTATTTT.

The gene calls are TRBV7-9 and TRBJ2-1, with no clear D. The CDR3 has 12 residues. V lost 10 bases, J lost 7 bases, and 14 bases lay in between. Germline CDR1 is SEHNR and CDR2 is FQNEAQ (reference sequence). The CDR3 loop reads CATERLVNEQFF. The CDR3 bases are TGTGCCACCGAAAGACTGGTTAATGAGCAGTTCTTC.

CDR3 nucleotides: TGTGCCAGCAGTTACACGGGACAGGAAAATGAAAAACTGTTTTTT. Translated, it gives CASSYTGQENEKLFF. The chain combines TRBV6-5 with TRBJ1-4; the match to TRBD1 covers 8 bases. V lost 2 bases and J lost 5; bases outside the gene matches: 4. CDR1 is MNHEY, CDR2 SVGAGI, per germline. This CDR3 is 15 amino acids long.

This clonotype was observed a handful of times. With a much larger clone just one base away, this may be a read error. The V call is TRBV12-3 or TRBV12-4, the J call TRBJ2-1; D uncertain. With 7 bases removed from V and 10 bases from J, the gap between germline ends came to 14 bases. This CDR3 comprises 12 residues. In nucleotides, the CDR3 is TGTGCCAGCATCCCCCCCGGAGAAGAGCAGTTCTTC. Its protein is CASIPPGEEQFF.

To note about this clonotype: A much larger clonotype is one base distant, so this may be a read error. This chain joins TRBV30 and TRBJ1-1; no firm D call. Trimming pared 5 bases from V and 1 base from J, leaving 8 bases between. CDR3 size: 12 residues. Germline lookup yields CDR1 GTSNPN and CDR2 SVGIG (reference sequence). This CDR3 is CAWGGRNTEAFF. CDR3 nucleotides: TGTGCCTGGGGTGGGAGGAACACTGAAGCTTTCTTT.

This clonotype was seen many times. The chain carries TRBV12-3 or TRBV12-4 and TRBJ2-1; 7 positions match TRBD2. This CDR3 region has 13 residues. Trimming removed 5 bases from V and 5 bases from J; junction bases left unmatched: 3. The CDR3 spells CASSPGGNNEQFF. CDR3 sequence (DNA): TGTGCCAGCAGTCCCGGGGGGAACAATGAGCAGTTCTTC.

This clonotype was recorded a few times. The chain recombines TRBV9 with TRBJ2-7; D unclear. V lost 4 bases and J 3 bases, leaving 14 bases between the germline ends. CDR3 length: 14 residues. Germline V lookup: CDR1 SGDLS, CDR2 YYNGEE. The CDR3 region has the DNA TGTGCCAGCAGCCTCAGGACGGAAGACTACGAGCAGTACTTC. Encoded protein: CASSLRTEDYEQYF.

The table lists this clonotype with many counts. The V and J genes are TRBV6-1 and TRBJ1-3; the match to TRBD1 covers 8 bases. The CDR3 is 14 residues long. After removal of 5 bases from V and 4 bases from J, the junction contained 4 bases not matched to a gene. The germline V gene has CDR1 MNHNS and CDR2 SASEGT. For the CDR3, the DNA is TGTGCCAGCAGTCCAGGGGGCAAGGGAAACACCATATATTTT. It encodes CASSPGGKGNTIYF.

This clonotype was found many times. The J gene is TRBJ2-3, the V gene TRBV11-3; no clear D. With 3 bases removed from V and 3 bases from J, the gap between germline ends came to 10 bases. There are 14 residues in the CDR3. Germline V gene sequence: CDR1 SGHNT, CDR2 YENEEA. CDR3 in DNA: TGTGCCAGCAGCTTCCGTATCAATACAGATACGCAGTATTTT. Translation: CASSFRINTDTQYF.

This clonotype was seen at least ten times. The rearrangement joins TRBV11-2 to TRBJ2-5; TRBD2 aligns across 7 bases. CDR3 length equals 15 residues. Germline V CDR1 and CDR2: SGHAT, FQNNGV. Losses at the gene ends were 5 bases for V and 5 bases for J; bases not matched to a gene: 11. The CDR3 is CASSREGLTSETQYF. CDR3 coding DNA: TGTGCCAGCAGCAGAGAAGGATTGACTAGCGAGACCCAGTACTTC. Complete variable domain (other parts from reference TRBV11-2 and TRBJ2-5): EAGVAQSPRYKIIEKRQSVAFWCNPISGHATLYWYQQILGQGPKLLIQFQNNGVVDDSQLPKDRFSAERLKGVDSTLKIQPAKLEDSAVYLCASSREGLTSETQYFGPGTRLLVL.

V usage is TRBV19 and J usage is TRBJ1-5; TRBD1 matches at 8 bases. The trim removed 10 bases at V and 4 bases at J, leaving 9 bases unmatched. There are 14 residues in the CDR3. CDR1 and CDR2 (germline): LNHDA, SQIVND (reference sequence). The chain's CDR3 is CAIAGQGGNQPQHF. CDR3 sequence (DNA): TGTGCCATTGCCGGACAGGGTGGAAATCAGCCCCAGCATTTT. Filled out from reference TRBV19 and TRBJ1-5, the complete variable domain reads DGGITQSPKYLFRKEGQNVTLSCEQNLNHDAMYWYRQDPGQGLRLIYYSQIVNDFQKGDIAEGYSVSREKKESFPLTVTSAQKNPTAFYLCAIAGQGGNQPQHFGDGTRLSIL.

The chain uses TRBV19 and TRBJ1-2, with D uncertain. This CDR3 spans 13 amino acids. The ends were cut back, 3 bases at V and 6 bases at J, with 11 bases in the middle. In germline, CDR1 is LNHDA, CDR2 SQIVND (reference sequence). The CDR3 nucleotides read TGTGCCAGTAGTATGAGCGTTGTAAATGGCTACACCTTC. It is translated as CASSMSVVNGYTF.

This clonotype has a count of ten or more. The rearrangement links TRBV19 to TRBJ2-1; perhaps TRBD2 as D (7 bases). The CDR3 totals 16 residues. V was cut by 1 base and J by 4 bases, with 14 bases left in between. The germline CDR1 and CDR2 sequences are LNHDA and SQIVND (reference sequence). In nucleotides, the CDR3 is TGTGCCAGTAGTATAGTAGGGGGAGGGCCGTACAATGAGCAGTTCTTC. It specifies CASSIVGGGPYNEQFF.

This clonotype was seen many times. The CDR3 here is CASKSTRGGNGELFF. The DNA for the CDR3 is TGTGCCAGCAAGTCAACTAGGGGGGGCAACGGGGAGCTGTTTTTT. The gene calls are TRBV6-5 and TRBJ2-2; TRBD2 is a possible D gene (7 bases). CDR1 is MNHEY and CDR2 is SVGAGI in the germline V gene. This CDR3 spans 15 amino acids. Trimming took 7 bases from V and 7 from J, leaving 19 bases between them.